This TCR beta chain was identified in a study of CDR3 diversity in severe acne (dated by TCRdb to 2018 to 2020). CDR1 is given as MNHNS and CDR2 as SASEGT, both from the germline V gene. V loses 1 base of germline sequence and J loses 2 bases, and the interval between the two ends is 8 bases. Inclusive of the bounding cysteine and phenylalanine, the CDR3 is 14 residues long. Just CDR3 DNA is preserved here, 42 bases in frame from base 1. A word on this clonotype: Its antigen has not been determined. Base quality data are lacking; no much larger clone is found one base away.

Preparation of the library involved PCR. The sample was run on an Illumina HiSeq 2000. TCRdb's own reprocessing of the public reads used fastp at Q25 and MiXCR and kept productive beta chains. One record per CDR3 amino acid sequence lists the most common genes and DNA. The sample contains more than 70,000 distinct CDR3 sequences, approximately 49% of them found a single time. Under 14% of the sample is in the top ten clones. The sample comprised blood. The chain is made from TRBV6-1 and TRBJ1-1; no D gene call is confident. This clonotype originated in a male donor with severe acne vulgaris. The nucleotide sequence is TGTGCCAGCAGTGAAGGGCAGTACAACACTGAAGCTTTCTTT. Its amino acids are CASSEGQYNTEAFF.